The present T cell receptor (beta chain) was sequenced within a study of early T cells in non-severe SARS-CoV-2 infection. Study summary: Bulk RNA isolated from unsorted whole blood underwent sequencing; chains were not paired.

The V end was cut by 3 bases, the J end by 2 bases, with 11 bases between. Germline CDR1 and CDR2: KGHSH and LQKENI. This CDR3 is 14 amino acids long. Individual cDNA molecules carried attached unique molecular identifiers. TCRdb recomputed calls from the 5' RACE reads with MiXCR, one row per CDR3 protein. The sample contains tens of thousands of distinct CDR3 sequences, roughly 4% of which appear only once. Study outcomes and limitations: Matching with VDJdb favored anti-spike CD8 responses (missing private and CD4 specificities).

Details on this clonotype: Its antigen is unknown.

The clonotype originates from an adult who was a healthcare worker with PCR-confirmed SARS-CoV-2 infection or an uninfected control (not recorded which). The chain links TRBV18 to TRBJ2-7; D is ambiguous. Input material: whole blood. CDR3 sequence: CASSPTTTAYEQYF. The CDR3 bases are TGTGCCAGCTCACCTACCACGACTGCCTACGAGCAGTACTTC. Complete variable domain (other parts from reference TRBV18 and TRBJ2-7): NAGVMQNPRHLVRRRGQEARLRCSPMKGHSHVYWYRQLPEEGLKFMVYLQKENIIDESGMPKERFSAEFPKEGPSILRIQQVVRGDSAAYFCASSPTTTAYEQYFGPGTRLTVT.